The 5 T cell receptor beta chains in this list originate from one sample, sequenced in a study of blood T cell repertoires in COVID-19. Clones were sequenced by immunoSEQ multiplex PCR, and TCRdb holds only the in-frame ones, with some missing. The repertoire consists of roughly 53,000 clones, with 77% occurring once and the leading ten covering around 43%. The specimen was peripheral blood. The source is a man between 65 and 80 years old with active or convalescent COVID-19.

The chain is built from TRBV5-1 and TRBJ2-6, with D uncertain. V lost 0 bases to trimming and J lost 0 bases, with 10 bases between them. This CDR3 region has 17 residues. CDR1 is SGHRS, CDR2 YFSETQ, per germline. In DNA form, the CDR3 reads TGCGCCAGCAGCTTGGAACTCCATAGCTCTGGGGCCAACGTCCTGACTTTC. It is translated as CASSLELHSSGANVLTF.

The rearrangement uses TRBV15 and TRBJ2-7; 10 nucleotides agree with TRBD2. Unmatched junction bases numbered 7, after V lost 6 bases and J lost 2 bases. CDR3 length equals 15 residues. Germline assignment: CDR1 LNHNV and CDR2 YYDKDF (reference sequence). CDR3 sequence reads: CATSSQRGGPYEQYF. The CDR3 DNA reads TGTGCCACCAGTTCGCAGCGGGGGGGACCCTACGAGCAGTACTTC. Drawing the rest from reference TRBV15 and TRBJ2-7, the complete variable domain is DAMVIQNPRYQVTQFGKPVTLSCSQTLNHNVMYWYQQKSSQAPKLLFHYYDKDFNNEADTPDNFQSRRPNTSFCFLDIRSPGLGDTAMYLCATSSQRGGPYEQYFGPGTRLTVT.

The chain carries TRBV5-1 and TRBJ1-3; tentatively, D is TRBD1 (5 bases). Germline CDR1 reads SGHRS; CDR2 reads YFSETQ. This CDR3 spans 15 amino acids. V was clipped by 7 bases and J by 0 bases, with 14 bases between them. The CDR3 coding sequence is TGCGCCAGCGGACAACGCCTTTCCTCTGGAAACACCATATATTTT. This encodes CASGQRLSSGNTIYF.

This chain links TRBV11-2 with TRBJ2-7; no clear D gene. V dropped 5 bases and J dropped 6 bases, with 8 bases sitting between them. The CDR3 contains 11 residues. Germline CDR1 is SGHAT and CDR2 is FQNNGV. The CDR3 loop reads CASSPAVEQYF. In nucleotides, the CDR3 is TGTGCCAGCAGCCCTGCGGTCGAGCAGTACTTC.

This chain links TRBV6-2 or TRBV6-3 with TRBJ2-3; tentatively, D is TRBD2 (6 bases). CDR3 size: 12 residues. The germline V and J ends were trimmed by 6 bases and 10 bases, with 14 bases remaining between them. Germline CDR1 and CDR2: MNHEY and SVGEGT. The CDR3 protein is CASSAGTIAQYF. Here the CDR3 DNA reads TGTGCCAGCAGCGCGGGGACCATAGCGCAGTATTTT.